Below are 32 T cell receptor beta chains sequenced from a single sample in a study of T-cell reconstitution after alpha-beta-depleted transplantation in children. Library preparation (for TCRbeta) was performed with unique molecular identifiers. MiXCR, applied by TCRdb to the PCR reads, yields one record per CDR3 protein. This repertoire shows just over 950,000 distinct CDR3 sequences, 25% to 35% found once; its top ten account for about 28%. The material was PBMCs, mostly from graft donor cells, obtained 360 days after TCRalphabeta/CD19-depleted stem cell transplant. The receptors here all came from a boy under two years old who had a stem cell transplant for SCID, so the T cells may come from the graft donor.

In its sample, this clonotype was seen a few times. The chain recombines TRBV4-1 with TRBJ2-1; D not resolved. Trimming removed 0 bases at V and 2 bases at J, with 8 bases between. The length of the CDR3 is 15 residues. Germline lookup yields CDR1 MGHRA and CDR2 YSYEKL. The CDR3 nucleotides are TGCGCCAGCAGCCAAGACCACAGTACCTACAATGAGCAGTTCTTC. Encoded protein: CASSQDHSTYNEQFF.

This clonotype was seen more than once but under ten times. This CDR3 is CASRKGGSSYEQYF. The CDR3 DNA follows: TGTGCCAGCAGGAAGGGTGGCAGCTCCTACGAGCAGTACTTC. The rearrangement joins TRBV2 to TRBJ2-7; D unclear. CDR3 length: 14 amino acids. Germline CDR1 SNHLY, CDR2 FYNNEI. V was cut by 6 bases and J by 0 bases, with 12 bases left in between.

The rearrangement joins TRBV6-5 to TRBJ2-2, with 7 bases lining up with TRBD2. With V trimmed by 1 base and J by 5 bases, 1 base remained unmatched. The CDR3 loop spans 14 amino acids. CDR1 MNHEY and CDR2 SVGAGI come from the germline V gene. The CDR3 loop reads CASSYWGGTGELFF. The CDR3 DNA sequence: TGTGCCAGCAGTTACTGGGGGGGGACCGGGGAGCTGTTTTTT.

In this sample, this clonotype turned up many times. Germline and junction disagree at one end, which may indicate a read error. This chain links TRBV5-1 with TRBJ2-7; D possibly corresponds to TRBD1 (5 bases). The CDR3 has 13 amino acids. Germline CDR1 reads SGHRS; CDR2 reads YFSETQ. The CDR3 region has the DNA TGTGCCAGCAGCCTTGCAGGGTCCTACGAGCAGTACTTC. It specifies CASSLAGSYEQYF.

This clonotype was found once. V usage is TRBV29-1 and J usage is TRBJ1-4; 7 nucleotides line up with TRBD1. Germline-derived CDR1 and CDR2 are SQVTM and ANQGSEA. The V segment lost 7 bases and the J segment 6 bases; nucleotides outside the gene matches: 8. The CDR3 runs to 13 residues. CDR3 region: CSAGGGRDEKLFF. The CDR3 DNA sequence: TGCAGCGCAGGGGGGGGGAGGGATGAAAAACTGTTTTTT.

V is TRBV9 and J is TRBJ2-5; tentatively, D is TRBD1 or TRBD2 (5 bases each). The V gene lost 3 bases and the J gene lost 4 bases, with 19 bases spanning the gap. The germline CDR1 and CDR2 sequences are SGDLS and YYNGEE. The CDR3 has 16 residues. CDR3 sequence: CASSDQGPSRGETQYF. DNA for the CDR3: TGTGCCAGCAGCGACCAGGGACCGTCTAGAGGAGAGACCCAGTACTTC.

V and J are TRBV5-6 and TRBJ2-3; 8 positions match TRBD1. The germline CDR1 and CDR2 sequences are SGHDT and YYEEEE. This CDR3 comprises 12 residues. The trim removed 4 bases at V and 8 bases at J, leaving 3 bases unmatched. CDR3 DNA sequence: TGTGCCAGCAGCCCCGACAGGGGTACGCAGTATTTT. Encoded protein: CASSPDRGTQYF. Complete variable domain (other parts from reference TRBV5-6 and TRBJ2-3): DAGVTQSPTHLIKTRGQQVTLRCSPKSGHDTVSWYQQALGQGPQFIFQYYEEEERQRGNFPDRFSGHQFPNYSSELNVNALLLGDSALYLCASSPDRGTQYFGPGTRLTVL.

In this sample, this clonotype turned up a few times. This sequence joins TRBV20-1 and TRBJ1-2; 7 bases are shared with TRBD1. The CDR3 is made up of 14 amino acids. Germline CDR1 is DFQATT and CDR2 is SNEGSKA (reference sequence). The J segment lost 5 bases and the V segment lost 1 base, leaving 7 bases of the junction unmatched. The CDR3 loop is CSARGLGGGYGYTF. Here the CDR3 DNA reads TGCAGTGCTAGAGGTCTAGGGGGCGGATATGGCTACACCTTC.

The CDR3 DNA is TGTGCCAGCAGCGTGGTTTGGGGACCCTCCTACGAGCAGTACTTC. It is translated as CASSVVWGPSYEQYF. The chain has TRBV6-1 and TRBJ2-7; D tentatively reads TRBD1 or TRBD2 (5 bases each). This CDR3 is built from 15 residues. The germline V gene has CDR1 MNHNS and CDR2 SASEGT. V lost 6 bases to trimming and J lost 0 bases, with 15 bases between them.

The chain has TRBV29-1 and TRBJ2-3; perhaps TRBD1 as D (5 bases). Trimming removed 7 bases at V and 2 bases at J, with 7 bases between. From germline, CDR1 is SQVTM and CDR2 ANQGSEA. This CDR3 is built from 11 residues. CDR3 loop: CSGGFTDTQYF. For the CDR3, the DNA is TGCAGCGGGGGCTTCACAGATACGCAGTATTTT.

In its sample, this clonotype was seen a few times. This chain links TRBV4-2 with TRBJ1-5; no clear D gene. The CDR3 covers 15 residues. V lost 0 bases to trimming and J lost 0 bases, with 6 bases between them. Germline values: CDR1 LGHNA, CDR2 YNFKEQ. CDR3 amino acids: CASSQEYDSNQPQHF. CDR3 in DNA: TGTGCCAGCAGCCAAGAATACGATAGCAATCAGCCCCAGCATTTT.

The gene calls are TRBV12-3 or TRBV12-4 and TRBJ2-1, with TRBD2 matching 12 bases. The CDR3 loop spans 14 amino acids. Trimming removed 8 bases from V and 8 bases from J; junction bases left unmatched: 7. CDR3 protein: CASGLAGGHYEQFF. CDR3 DNA sequence: TGTGCCAGCGGTCTAGCGGGGGGGCACTATGAGCAGTTCTTC.

V and J are TRBV7-6 and TRBJ2-1, with 8 bases aligning to TRBD2. CDR3 length: 16 residues. Germline V gene lookup returns CDR1 SGHVS and CDR2 FNYEAQ. J lost 6 bases, V lost 2 bases, and 9 bases had no gene match. This CDR3 reads CASSLFARGGTNEQFF. The CDR3, as DNA: TGTGCCAGCAGCTTATTCGCGCGCGGGGGGACCAATGAGCAGTTCTTC.

The chain couples TRBV3-1 to TRBJ1-3; a weak D match, TRBD1 (5 bases). The ends were cut back, 6 bases at V and 0 bases at J, with 12 bases in the middle. The CDR3 spans 15 residues. Germline V gives CDR1 LGHDT, CDR2 YNNKEL (reference sequence). CDR3 sequence (DNA): TGTGCCAGCAGAGCGGGACTGCCCTCTGGAAACACCATATATTTT. The encoded protein is CASRAGLPSGNTIYF.

This clonotype was counted between two and nine times. This chain links TRBV12-3 or TRBV12-4 with TRBJ2-5; no clear D gene. This CDR3 comprises 14 residues. V was pared by 2 bases and J by 2 bases, with 9 bases between. CDR3 nucleotides: TGTGCCAGCAGTTTACGTAGCAGACAAGAGACCCAGTACTTC. This sequence encodes CASSLRSRQETQYF.

With respect to this clonotype: The germline gene is not matched at one end of the junction; a read error may be the cause. The gene calls are TRBV20-1 and TRBJ2-3, with D perhaps TRBD1 (6 bases). The CDR3 loop spans 14 amino acids. CDR1 and CDR2 (germline): DFQATT, SNEGSKA (reference sequence). The CDR3 protein is CSAGERGWTDTQYF. CDR3 bases: TGCAGTGCTGGAGAAAGGGGGTGGACAGATACGCAGTATTTT.

The gene calls are TRBV5-5 and TRBJ1-1, with TRBD1 as a possible D gene (5 bases). CDR1 and CDR2 from the germline V gene are SGHKS and YYEKEE (reference sequence). Deletions cut 5 bases from V and 1 base from J, with 15 bases between. CDR3 length: 15 residues. Here the CDR3 reads CASRHTGTENTEAFF. In DNA form, the CDR3 reads TGTGCCAGCAGGCATACCGGGACGGAGAACACTGAAGCTTTCTTT.

A few counts support this clonotype. The V call is TRBV10-3, the J call TRBJ1-1; no definite D call. The CDR3 contains 13 residues. Per germline, CDR1 ENHRY and CDR2 SYGVKD. Trimming removed 3 bases at V and 5 bases at J, with 10 bases between. Here the CDR3 DNA reads TGTGCCATCAGTGAATCTGGCGGAACTGAAGCTTTCTTT. Amino acids: CAISESGGTEAFF.

The chain links TRBV12-3 or TRBV12-4 to TRBJ1-2, with 12 bases lining up with TRBD1. V trimming: 5 bases; J trimming: 4 bases; junction bases outside the gene matches: 5. The CDR3 is made up of 15 amino acids. This CDR3 is CASSRGTGGFYGYTF. CDR3 nucleotides: TGTGCCAGCAGTCGAGGGACAGGGGGCTTCTATGGCTACACCTTC.

This sequence joins TRBV6-4 and TRBJ2-3, with TRBD2 matching over 13 bases. CDR1 is MRHNA, CDR2 SNTAGT, per germline. This CDR3 is built from 15 residues. V trimming: 9 bases; J trimming: 5 bases; junction bases outside the gene matches: 8. CDR3 sequence reads: CARSTSGGAEDTQYF. The CDR3 coding sequence is TGTGCCAGGAGTACTAGCGGGGGGGCGGAAGATACGCAGTATTTT.

The chain employs TRBV7-3 and TRBJ2-1, with D unresolved. This CDR3 contains 13 residues. V lost 0 bases and J 10 bases, leaving 10 bases between the germline ends. Looked up from germline, CDR1 is SGHTA and CDR2 is FQGTGA. CDR3 bases: TGTGCCAGCAGCTTAACCCGGCGCAGGGAGCAGTTCTTC. Protein sequence: CASSLTRRREQFF. Using reference TRBV7-3 and TRBJ2-1 for the parts outside the CDR3, the full variable domain is GAGVSQTPSNKVTEKGKYVELRCDPISGHTALYWYRQSLGQGPEFLIYFQGTGAADDSGLPNDRFFAVRPEGSVSTLKIQRTERGDSAVYLCASSLTRRREQFFGPGTRLTVL.

This clonotype has just a few counts. The V gene is TRBV5-1, the J gene TRBJ2-5; D is undetermined. Trimming removed 3 bases at V and 1 base at J, with 10 bases between. From germline, CDR1 is SGHRS and CDR2 YFSETQ. The CDR3 covers 14 residues. The CDR3 sequence is CASSSTTSQETQYF. Here the CDR3 DNA reads TGCGCCAGCAGCTCGACCACGAGCCAAGAGACCCAGTACTTC.

This chain uses TRBV5-1 with TRBJ1-5, with TRBD1 identical over 9 bases. V gave up 8 bases and J gave up 4 bases; unmatched junction bases: 7. The CDR3 runs to 14 residues. The V gene's germline CDR1 is SGHRS and CDR2 YFSETQ. This CDR3 is CASSTGGKNQPQHF. The CDR3 region has the DNA TGCGCCAGTAGTACAGGGGGCAAAAATCAGCCCCAGCATTTT.

V is TRBV12-3 or TRBV12-4 and J is TRBJ2-5; 13 bases line up with TRBD2. The CDR3 is 15 residues long. The J segment lost 3 bases and the V segment lost 4 bases, leaving 2 bases of the junction unmatched. As DNA, the CDR3 is TGTGCCAGCAGTTCAGGGACTAGCGGGGAAGAGACCCAGTACTTC. It codes for CASSSGTSGEETQYF.

This chain uses TRBV25-1 with TRBJ2-3; tentative D call: TRBD2 (6 bases). Germline CDR1 and CDR2: MGHDK and SYGVNS. The CDR3 contains 16 residues. Between the trimmed V and J ends, which lost 0 bases and 1 base, there was a span of 11 bases. CDR3 bases: TGTGCCAGCAGTGAATATGGGCGGGGAGGCACAGATACGCAGTATTTT. Amino acids: CASSEYGRGGTDTQYF.

The table lists this clonotype with many counts. J is TRBJ2-7 and V is TRBV12-3 or TRBV12-4; no firm D call. There are 10 residues in the CDR3. Trimming left V 8 bases short and J 5 bases short, with 7 bases between. CDR3 DNA sequence: TGTGCCAGCCGTGGGGACGAGCAGTACTTC. As protein: CASRGDEQYF.

The rearrangement joins TRBV5-1 to TRBJ2-1; 12 bases are a match to TRBD2. This CDR3 has 18 amino acids. Germline loops: CDR1 SGHRS, CDR2 YFSETQ. Trimming removed 4 bases from V and 7 bases from J; junction bases left unmatched: 15. The CDR3 bases are TGCGCCAGCAGCAGGGGGCCACTAGCGGGGGGTGTTGGTAATGAGCAGTTCTTC. Translation gives CASSRGPLAGGVGNEQFF.

The V and J genes are TRBV2 and TRBJ2-7; 7 bases map to TRBD1. Germline V lookup: CDR1 SNHLY, CDR2 FYNNEI. V lost 6 bases and J lost 1; bases outside the gene matches: 6. This CDR3 contains 14 residues. In DNA form, the CDR3 reads TGTGCCAGCAGGGTCGGGACAGCATCCTACGAGCAGTACTTC. It yields the protein CASRVGTASYEQYF.

This clonotype was counted only a few times. The chain joins TRBV12-3 or TRBV12-4 to TRBJ2-7; TRBD1 aligns across 9 bases. CDR3 length: 13 residues. The ends lost 6 bases at V and 5 bases at J; junction bases unmatched: 5. CDR3 in DNA: TGTGCCAGCAGCTGGGACAGGGACGACGAGCAGTACTTC. Amino acid sequence: CASSWDRDDEQYF.

This chain links TRBV12-3 or TRBV12-4 with TRBJ2-1, with 7 nucleotides matching TRBD1. The CDR3 sequence is 13 residues long. Trimming took 6 bases from V and 7 from J; bases not matched to a gene: 6. CDR3 coding DNA: TGTGCCAGCAGGTTGACAGGGTCTAATGAGCAGTTCTTC. The encoded protein is CASRLTGSNEQFF.

The rearrangement links TRBV4-3 to TRBJ2-4, with a tentative D call TRBD2 (6 bases). The CDR3 loop spans 15 amino acids. V dropped 1 base and J dropped 2 bases, with 9 bases sitting between them. Looked up from germline, CDR1 is LGHNA and CDR2 is YSLEER. The CDR3 sequence: CASSQGRGTKNIQYF. In DNA form, the CDR3 reads TGCGCCAGCAGCCAAGGGCGGGGTACCAAAAACATTCAGTACTTC.

This clonotype was counted only a few times. The chain recombines TRBV6-1 with TRBJ2-1; 9 bases are a match to TRBD2. Germline CDR1 is MNHNS and CDR2 is SASEGT. The CDR3 runs to 15 residues. The J segment lost 2 bases and the V segment lost 5 bases, leaving 4 bases of the junction unmatched. The CDR3 sequence: CASSIAGVAYNEQFF. DNA for the CDR3: TGTGCCAGCAGTATAGCGGGGGTAGCCTACAATGAGCAGTTCTTC.